This is a list of T cell receptor beta chains from one sample in a study of control samples from healthy donors and cancer patients. TCRdb's table, derived via immunoSEQ multiplex PCR, lists solely in-frame clones and lacks some. The sample yields fewer than 200,000 clones, about 90% seen once. Sequenced input: blood. These receptors were collected from a woman aged 25 to 39 in good health. The CDR3 runs from the conserved cysteine through the conserved F or W.

V	J	CDR3
TRBV9	TRBJ2-3	CASSGGASGTDTQYF
TRBV19	TRBJ1-1	CASSIGGGNTEAFF
TRBV5-1	TRBJ1-2	CASSLTTDKIYGYTF
TRBV5-1	TRBJ2-1	CASSLLGASGVVNEQFF
TRBV5-1	TRBJ1-4	CASSHDDSFNEKLFF
TRBV19	TRBJ1-1	CASSIGVGTEAFF
TRBV2	TRBJ2-7	CASSYGQGNEQYF
TRBV11-2	TRBJ1-2	CASSLDLNYGYTF
TRBV14	TRBJ2-7	CASSQVWGPDEQYF
TRBV10-3	TRBJ1-2	CAISETGDGYTF
TRBV10-3	TRBJ2-1	CAISEIIKEGANEQFF
TRBV28	TRBJ1-3	CASRGSGNTIYF
TRBV11-1	TRBJ1-2	CASSQTGDGYTF
TRBV6-2/TRBV6-3	TRBJ1-1	CASSLPGRNTEAFF
TRBV25-1	TRBJ2-7	CASSESSYEQYF
TRBV29-1	TRBJ2-2	CSVRTGGNTGELFF
TRBV6-4	TRBJ1-1	CASSERGIGTFNTEAFF
TRBV6-4	TRBJ1-3	CASSDSTGRTGNTIYF
TRBV6-6	TRBJ1-5	CASSYSTGSIPPQHF
TRBV27	TRBJ1-1	CASRLLAPAYVRDGTEAFF
TRBV2	TRBJ2-2	CASTGGGKGVTGELFF
TRBV4-2	TRBJ1-2	CASSDTRGTANYGYTF
TRBV15	TRBJ1-5	CATSRDRNQPQHF
TRBV2	TRBJ2-1	CASSEPAGRYNEQFF
TRBV4-1	TRBJ1-2	CASSPPPGPITGYTF
TRBV5-1	TRBJ1-6	CASSFSTPGQGTRDSPLHF
TRBV10-3	TRBJ1-2	CAISESDRGSGYTF
TRBV4-1	TRBJ2-1	CASSQFGDYPQFF
TRBV9	TRBJ1-4	CASSVGGGGNEKLFF
TRBV24-1	TRBJ2-7	CATTRCRRTGRYF
TRBV2	TRBJ2-1	CASIGSSGVVNEQFF
TRBV7-9	TRBJ2-7	CASSPRDRLVYEQYF
TRBV2	TRBJ1-3	CASSLHPSGNTIYF
TRBV6-5	TRBJ1-1	CASSRMTETNTEAFF
TRBV13	TRBJ2-7	CASSLVPPYEQYF
TRBV29-1	TRBJ1-2	CSVAHGGNYGYTF
TRBV6-4	TRBJ2-7	CASSDSLAKWYF
TRBV27	TRBJ1-5	CASRLTGLDQPQHF
TRBV19	TRBJ1-6	CASSVQGALNSPLHF
TRBV21-1	TRBJ2-5	CASSTGPLADQETQYF
TRBV9	TRBJ1-4	CASSVSSTAATNEKLFF
TRBV27	TRBJ2-5	CASSLGGDTGTQYF
TRBV28	TRBJ2-3	CASSSYGTGGTDTQYF
TRBV7-9	TRBJ1-5	CASSLRGGGSSNQPQHF
TRBV27	TRBJ1-4	CASSFLGTGGSNEKLFF
TRBV6-6	TRBJ2-5	CASSGTGVAETQYF